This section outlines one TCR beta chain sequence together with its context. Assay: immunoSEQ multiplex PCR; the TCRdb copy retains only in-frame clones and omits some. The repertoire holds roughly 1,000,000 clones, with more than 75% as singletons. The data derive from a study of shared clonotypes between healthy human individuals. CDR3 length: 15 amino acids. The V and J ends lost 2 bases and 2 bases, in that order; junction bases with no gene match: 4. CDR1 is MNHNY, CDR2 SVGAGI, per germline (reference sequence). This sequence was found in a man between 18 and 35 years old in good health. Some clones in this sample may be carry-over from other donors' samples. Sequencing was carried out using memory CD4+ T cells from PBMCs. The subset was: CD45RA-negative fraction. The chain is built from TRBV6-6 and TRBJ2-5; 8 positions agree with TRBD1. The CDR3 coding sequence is TGTGCCAGCAGTTACCGACAGGGGCGGCAAGAGACCCAGTACTTC. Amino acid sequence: CASSYRQGRQETQYF.